Given below is one T cell receptor beta chain in context. Authors' methods: Amplification of reference gene primers was used by the study to estimate nucleated cell counts. Measured with immunoSEQ multiplex PCR; TCRdb has only the in-frame clones, and not every one. That table supplies the V and J calls and clone size; D and trimming were determined from the DNA. Among hundreds of thousands of clones listed, more than 85% were seen once. The data belong to a study of blood T cell repertoires in COVID-19. Trimming took 9 bases from V and 3 from J; bases not matched to a gene: 5. The CDR3 is 13 amino acids. Germline loops: CDR1 SNHLY, CDR2 FYNNEI. Enrolled through a virtual design, the participants were between about 18 and 100 years of age and came from around 25 US areas. All recovered Cohort 3 donors got two negative PCRs, got clearance, or saw symptom resolution.

The sequence was obtained from a woman aged 55-69 years who had recovered from COVID-19. This chain joins TRBV2 and TRBJ1-5; 7 nucleotides agree with TRBD1. The sample consisted of PBMCs or T cells enriched from blood (not recorded which). CDR3 nucleotides: TGTGCCAGTGGGGGACAGCCCAATCAGCCCCAGCATTTT. This translates into CASGGQPNQPQHF. Complete variable domain (other parts from reference TRBV2 and TRBJ1-5): EPEVTQTPSHQVTQMGQEVILRCVPISNHLYFYWYRQILGQKVEFLVSFYNNEISEKSEIFDDQFSVERPDGSNFTLKIRSTKLEDSAMYFCASGGQPNQPQHFGDGTRLSIL.